Reported below is one T cell receptor (beta chain). Its antigen is unidentified. The CDR3 totals 12 residues. V was clipped by 10 bases and J by 10 bases; unmatched bases: 10. Germline V gene data show CDR1 as MDHEN and CDR2 as SYDVKM. This record belongs to a study of CD8 T cells in Susac syndrome. Study background: Within the sequenced Susac syndrome patient group, six exhibited active disease and roughly 8 were in remission. General study points: The Susac syndrome CD4+ T cell repertoires displayed no clonal expansion.

RNA totalling roughly 0.45 to 1 ug underwent reverse transcription with random hexamers. TCRdb itself ran the immunoSEQ multiplex PCR reads through MiXCR, one entry per CDR3 protein. The sample has over 150,000 distinct CDR3 sequences, around 94% seen once. CD8+ and CD4+ T cells from blood underwent TCR beta sequencing, which was carried out in a high-throughput format. This TCR came from a human donor with Susac syndrome. What was sequenced was CD4+ T cells from PBMCs. This chain connects TRBV28 to TRBJ2-1, with TRBD1 matching over 7 bases. The CDR3 region is CAIQGDTREQFF. The CDR3 nucleotides read TGTGCCATTCAGGGGGATACGCGCGAGCAGTTCTTC.